The sequence of this T cell receptor (beta chain) was determined in a study of blood T cell repertoires in COVID-19. Study-level background: Nucleic acid was either cDNA or gDNA, and it came from T cells, B-cell-depleted T cells, or PBMCs.

Clones were read by immunoSEQ multiplex PCR, and TCRdb kept only the in-frame ones, dropping some. The sample holds some 110,000 clones; around nine tenths are singletons and the top ten take under 5%. This clone is a singleton in its sample. The CDR3 extends over 15 amino acids. Germline loops: CDR1 SNHLY, CDR2 FYNNEI. Trimming took 5 bases from V and 3 from J; bases not matched to a gene: 4. The V and J genes are TRBV2 and TRBJ2-2; 9 bases agree with TRBD1. Sequenced: peripheral blood. This TCR derives from a man aged 40-49 years with acute or convalescent COVID-19. CDR3 coding DNA: TGTGCCAGCAGTAAGACAGGGGGGGACACCGGGGAGCTGTTTTTT. Amino acid sequence: CASSKTGGDTGELFF.